This passage covers 10 T cell receptor beta chains from one sample sequenced in a study of T cells expressing NK-cell markers. TCRdb reanalyzed the 5' RACE reads, giving one entry per CDR3 protein sequence and no DNA. The table lists about 370,000 distinct CDR3 sequences, with over 8.5% in the top ten. Material for sequencing was blood T cells: a sorted CD56 or NKG2C T cell subset, CD4+ or CD8+ T cells, or bulk PBMC T cells (not recorded which). These receptor sequences come from a woman between 50 and 59 years old in good health.

The V call is TRBV20-1, the J call TRBJ2-4. The CDR3 has 12 amino acids. Per the germline V gene, CDR1 is DFQATT and CDR2 is SNEGSKA (reference sequence). CDR3 sequence reads: CSARDRWDIQYF.

The V and J genes are TRBV20-1 and TRBJ2-5; checking the TCRdb D call of TRBD1 is not possible without DNA. Germline assignment: CDR1 DFQATT and CDR2 SNEGSKA (reference sequence). The CDR3 covers 13 residues. The CDR3 reads CSATTGDLETQYF.

The rearrangement joins TRBV4-2 to TRBJ1-1. Germline CDR1 reads LGHNA; CDR2 reads YNFKEQ. CDR3 size: 15 residues. CDR3 residues: CASSQDRRFRVEAFF.

The chain employs TRBV18 and TRBJ2-1; TCRdb's D gene call, TRBD2, goes unchecked for lack of DNA. The germline gives CDR1 KGHSH, CDR2 LQKENI. The length of the CDR3 is 13 residues. CDR3 residues: CASSPNEGYEQFF.

This chain joins TRBV29-1 and TRBJ2-2; with no DNA, the TCRdb D assignment of TRBD2 cannot be verified. This CDR3 spans 15 amino acids. The germline CDR1 and CDR2 sequences are SQVTM and ANQGSEA. CDR3 sequence: CSVDSGTRNTGELFF.

The chain carries TRBV15 and TRBJ2-2; TCRdb returns TRBD1, unconfirmable since there is no DNA. The CDR3 consists of 15 residues. Germline values: CDR1 LNHNV, CDR2 YYDKDF (reference sequence). This CDR3 reads CATSARGKDTGELFF.

CDR3: CASSLGQGTSEQYF. The chain employs TRBV11-2 and TRBJ2-7; absent DNA, TCRdb's TRBD1 call cannot be checked. The CDR3 has 14 amino acids. Germline V CDR1 and CDR2: SGHAT, FQNNGV.

The J gene is TRBJ2-6, the V gene TRBV7-8. Germline V gives CDR1 SGHVS, CDR2 FQNEAQ. The CDR3 consists of 19 residues. CDR3 in amino acids: CASSLAIKVSSSGANVLTF. Together with reference TRBV7-8 and TRBJ2-6, the CDR3 gives the full variable domain: GAGVSQSPRYKVAKRGQDVALRCDPISGHVSLFWYQQALGQGPEFLTYFQNEAQLDKSGLPSDRFFAERPEGSVSTLKIQRTQQEDSAVYLCASSLAIKVSSSGANVLTFGAGSRLTVL.

V gene TRBV4-1 combines with J gene TRBJ2-1; absent DNA, TCRdb's TRBD1 call cannot be checked. The length of the CDR3 is 16 residues. From germline, CDR1 is MGHRA and CDR2 YSYEKL. CDR3: CASSLNPGTGSGEQFF.

The V call is TRBV7-9, the J call TRBJ2-1; TCRdb calls TRBD2, which cannot be checked without DNA. From germline, CDR1 is SEHNR and CDR2 FQNEAQ (reference sequence). The CDR3 runs to 15 residues. The CDR3 loop is CASSLRGAGGDEQFF.